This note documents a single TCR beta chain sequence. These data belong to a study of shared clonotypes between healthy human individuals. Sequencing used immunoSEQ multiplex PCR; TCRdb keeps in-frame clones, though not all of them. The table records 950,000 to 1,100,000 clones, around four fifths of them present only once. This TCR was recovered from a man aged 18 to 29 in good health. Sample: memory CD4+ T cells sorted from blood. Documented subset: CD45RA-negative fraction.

This chain's CDR3 is CASSQGVTGYGYTF. As DNA, the CDR3 is TGTGCCAGCAGCCAAGGGGTCACAGGCTATGGCTACACCTTC. V usage is TRBV4-2 and J usage is TRBJ1-2; tentative D call: TRBD1 (5 bases). Trimming removed 1 base at V and 4 bases at J, with 10 bases between. CDR1 and CDR2 from the germline V gene are LGHNA and YNFKEQ. The CDR3 extends over 14 amino acids.